Each of the 27 T cell receptor beta chains below was sequenced from the same sample in a study of blood T cell repertoires in COVID-19 (dated by TCRdb to 2020 to 2022). The library relied on the immunoSEQ multiplex PCR assay. Drawn from immuneACCESS, this table holds only the in-frame rearrangements with V and J called that TCRdb kept. Clones are partly lost; checked studies trace under half to an unresolved V gene and leave the rest unexplained. This sample has roughly 150,000 clones in its table, and about nine tenths of those were observed once. Jointly, the top ten make up roughly 3.9% of the sample. Sequencing input: PBMCs or T cells enriched from blood (not recorded which). The receptors shown here come from a woman between 40 and 50 years old who had been exposed to COVID-19.

The gene calls are TRBV19 and TRBJ2-1; 8 positions match TRBD2. V lost 4 bases and J lost 6; bases outside the gene matches: 8. Germline V lookup: CDR1 LNHDA, CDR2 SQIVND (reference sequence). The CDR3 consists of 15 residues. The CDR3 nucleotides read TGTGCCAGTAGTAGCGGGACTAGAGATGGCAATGAGCAGTTCTTC. Its protein is CASSSGTRDGNEQFF.

The CDR3 nucleotides are TGCGCCAGCAGCCCGACAGGACAAAAGACCACCGGGGAGCTGTTTTTT. Its translation is CASSPTGQKTTGELFF. The J gene is TRBJ2-2, the V gene TRBV5-1, with D possibly TRBD1 on 6 matching bases. Trimming took off 4 bases at V and 4 bases at J, with 17 bases between the two ends. CDR3 length equals 16 residues. The germline CDR1 and CDR2 sequences are SGHRS and YFSETQ.

The V and J genes are TRBV6-5 and TRBJ1-1; the D is unclear. CDR1 and CDR2 (germline): MNHEY, SVGAGI. This CDR3 has 15 amino acids. Trimming left V 0 bases short and J 0 bases short, with 8 bases between. The CDR3 is CASSYSYEMNTEAFF. The CDR3 nucleotides are TGTGCCAGCAGTTACTCGTACGAGATGAACACTGAAGCTTTCTTT.

The CDR3 bases are TGTGCCAGCAGCCAAGGACAGGGGCCGAACACTGAAGCTTTCTTT. Protein sequence: CASSQGQGPNTEAFF. This chain connects TRBV4-2 to TRBJ1-1; 8 bases agree with TRBD1. Per the germline V gene, CDR1 is LGHNA and CDR2 is YNFKEQ. This CDR3 is 15 amino acids long. The ends lost 1 base at V and 1 base at J; junction bases unmatched: 2.

The V and J genes are TRBV28 and TRBJ2-1; D is unresolved. The germline CDR1 and CDR2 sequences are MDHEN and SYDVKM. The CDR3 runs 11 residues. Deletions cut 1 base from V and 9 bases from J, with 4 bases between. CDR3 in amino acids: CASSLYREQFF. Written as DNA, the CDR3 is TGTGCCAGCAGTTTATATCGTGAGCAGTTCTTC.

V and J are TRBV6-5 and TRBJ2-5; D possibly corresponds to TRBD2 (5 bases). The germline gives CDR1 MNHEY, CDR2 SVGAGI. This CDR3 has 13 amino acids. The ends were cut back, 8 bases at V and 3 bases at J, with 13 bases in the middle. CDR3 in amino acids: CASWERHKETQYF. CDR3 nucleotides: TGTGCCAGCTGGGAGCGGCATAAAGAGACCCAGTACTTC.

V and J are TRBV3-1 (or the pseudogene TRBV3-2) and TRBJ1-2; D perhaps matches TRBD1 (6 bases). Germline CDR1 reads LGHDT; CDR2 reads YNNKEL (reference sequence). There are 12 residues in the CDR3. Deletions cut 1 base from V and 8 bases from J, with 8 bases between. In DNA form, the CDR3 reads TGTGCCAGCAGCCAAGCTGACAGGGGCTACACCTTC. Protein: CASSQADRGYTF.

The chain joins TRBV19 to TRBJ1-2; no reliable D call. Germline-derived CDR1 and CDR2 are LNHDA and SQIVND (reference sequence). Deletions cut 8 bases from V and 8 bases from J, with 18 bases between. The CDR3 extends over 13 amino acids. The DNA for the CDR3 is TGTGCCAGTTCGCCGGGAGACCTTCGGGGCTACACCTTC. Translating it yields CASSPGDLRGYTF.

The rearrangement uses TRBV11-3 and TRBJ2-7; tentatively, D is TRBD2 (6 bases). CDR3 size: 14 residues. V shed 6 bases and J shed 7 bases, with 19 bases lying between them. The V gene's germline CDR1 is SGHNT and CDR2 YENEEA. The CDR3 DNA sequence: TGTGCCAGCAGTCATAGCGGCGAGCCCGGAGAGCAGTACTTC. This gives the protein CASSHSGEPGEQYF. The variable domain in full, with the rest retrieved from reference TRBV11-3 and TRBJ2-7, is EAGVVQSPRYKIIEKKQPVAFWCNPISGHNTLYWYLQNLGQGPELLIRYENEEAVDDSQLPKDRFSAERLKGVDSTLKIQPAELGDSAVYLCASSHSGEPGEQYFGPGTRLTVT.

The J gene is TRBJ2-1, the V gene TRBV4-1, with D possibly TRBD1 on 6 matching bases. The CDR3 has 14 amino acids. V lost 3 bases, J lost 2 bases, and 8 bases lay in between. Germline V CDR1 and CDR2: MGHRA, YSYEKL. As DNA, the CDR3 is TGCGCCAGCAGCCATGGGACAACCTACAATGAGCAGTTCTTC. Translation: CASSHGTTYNEQFF.

The chain is built from TRBV19 and TRBJ1-5; maybe TRBD1 (5 bases). This CDR3 contains 14 residues. Germline lookup yields CDR1 LNHDA and CDR2 SQIVND (reference sequence). V was pared by 3 bases and J by 3 bases, with 9 bases between. CDR3 protein: CASSMGRDNQPQHF. Here the CDR3 DNA reads TGTGCCAGTAGTATGGGCAGGGACAATCAGCCCCAGCATTTT.

V gene TRBV5-1 combines with J gene TRBJ1-1; D uncertain. In germline, CDR1 is SGHRS, CDR2 YFSETQ. Trimming cost V 1 base and J 1 base, with 8 bases left between them. The CDR3 has 14 amino acids. CDR3 coding DNA: TGCGCCAGCAGCTTGCTACAGCAGAACACTGAAGCTTTCTTT. Encoded protein: CASSLLQQNTEAFF.

This chain uses TRBV6-2 or TRBV6-3 with TRBJ1-6, with 8 bases identical to TRBD1. V lost 6 bases and J lost 2; bases outside the gene matches: 6. Germline CDR1 reads MNHEY; CDR2 reads SVGEGT. The CDR3 is 16 residues long. As DNA, the CDR3 is TGTGCCAGCAGCCCTAAACAGGGGGCCTATAATTCACCCCTCCACTTT. Its translation is CASSPKQGAYNSPLHF.

The V call is TRBV5-6, the J call TRBJ2-7; D possibly corresponds to TRBD1 (6 bases). The CDR3 covers 15 residues. Germline CDR1 is SGHDT and CDR2 is YYEEEE. V lost 0 bases to trimming and J lost 2 bases, with 12 bases between them. In nucleotides, the CDR3 is TGTGCCAGCAGCTTGGAACCAGGGGCCACCTACGAGCAGTACTTC. Its protein product is CASSLEPGATYEQYF.

This chain uses TRBV10-3 with TRBJ1-1; tentatively, D is TRBD1 (6 bases). Per the germline V gene, CDR1 is ENHRY and CDR2 is SYGVKD. CDR3 size: 16 residues. V dropped 0 bases and J dropped 1 base, with 12 bases sitting between them. CDR3 bases: TGTGCCATCAGTGAGTCGGCAGGGGCTCCGAACACTGAAGCTTTCTTT. Encoded protein: CAISESAGAPNTEAFF.

The chain couples TRBV10-3 to TRBJ1-1; 8 bases match TRBD1. Germline CDR1 reads ENHRY; CDR2 reads SYGVKD. The CDR3 extends over 14 amino acids. V shed 11 bases and J 3 bases; nucleotides not matched to a gene: 11. The CDR3 DNA reads as TGTGCCGCCAGCAACAGGGGGATAGACACTGAAGCTTTCTTT. Its translation is CAASNRGIDTEAFF.

The rearrangement links TRBV14 to TRBJ2-1, with 8 bases lining up with TRBD2. Germline V gene data show CDR1 as SGHDN and CDR2 as FVKESK. Trimming removed 5 bases from V and 1 base from J; junction bases left unmatched: 16. This CDR3 has 19 amino acids. CDR3 sequence: CASSSQERGSGKSYNEQFF. The CDR3 coding sequence is TGTGCCAGCAGCTCCCAAGAAAGGGGTAGCGGGAAATCCTACAATGAGCAGTTCTTC. Supplemented by reference TRBV14 and TRBJ2-1, the full variable domain reads EAGVTQFPSHSVIEKGQTVTLRCDPISGHDNLYWYRRVMGKEIKFLLHFVKESKQDESGMPNNRFLAERTGGTYSTLKVQPAELEDSGVYFCASSSQERGSGKSYNEQFFGPGTRLTVL.

J is TRBJ2-7 and V is TRBV27; D call uncertain. Germline loops: CDR1 MNHEY, CDR2 SMNVEV (reference sequence). The CDR3 is 12 amino acids. Trimming stripped 6 bases from V and 6 bases from J, with 12 bases between. For the CDR3, the DNA is TGTGCCAGCAGGGCTAGAGAAGCCGAGCAGTACTTC. This codes for CASRAREAEQYF.

The rearrangement joins TRBV5-3 to TRBJ2-7; TRBD2 matches at 9 bases. TRBV5-3 is filed as an ORF, its function uncertain. This CDR3 has 14 amino acids. Trimming cost V 0 bases and J 5 bases; bases outside gene matches: 3. CDR3 DNA: TGTGCCAGAAGCTTGGATAGCGGGGGTCACGAGCAGTACTTC. Translation: CARSLDSGGHEQYF.

The chain employs TRBV10-1 and TRBJ2-1; 7 nucleotides agree with TRBD2. J gave up 8 bases and V 3 bases, and 10 bases lay outside the gene matches. The germline V gene has CDR1 WNHNN and CDR2 SYGVQD (reference sequence). The CDR3 covers 15 residues. The CDR3 sequence is CASSERAGDPDEQFF. As DNA, the CDR3 is TGCGCCAGCAGTGAAAGGGCGGGGGACCCGGATGAGCAGTTCTTC.

V is TRBV5-1 and J is TRBJ1-5, with D hard to call. Germline V lookup: CDR1 SGHRS, CDR2 YFSETQ. Trimming cost V 2 bases and J 6 bases, with 9 bases left between them. The CDR3 has 13 residues. The CDR3 DNA reads as TGCGCCAGCAGCTTTACGGTCGGTCAGCCCCAGCATTTT. Its protein product is CASSFTVGQPQHF.

This chain connects TRBV20-1 to TRBJ2-3; 10 bases agree with TRBD2. Germline loops: CDR1 DFQATT, CDR2 SNEGSKA (reference sequence). The CDR3 is 16 amino acids. V lost 3 bases, J lost 1 base, and 7 bases stayed unmatched. Here the CDR3 DNA reads TGCAGTGCTAGTGCTTCTAGCGGGAGAGGCACAGATACGCAGTATTTT. Translated, it gives CSASASSGRGTDTQYF.

This clone appeared once. CDR3 region: CASSYSTGSNEKLFF. CDR3 nucleotides: TGTGCCAGCAGTTACTCGACGGGTAGTAATGAAAAACTGTTTTTT. The chain is built from TRBV6-5 and TRBJ1-4; the D is unclear. CDR1 is MNHEY, CDR2 SVGAGI, per germline. The V end lost 0 bases, the J end lost 4 bases, and 9 bases lay between the germline ends. The CDR3 sequence is 15 residues long.

The chain combines TRBV6-5 with TRBJ2-7; no definite D call. Deletions cut 5 bases from V and 7 bases from J, with 12 bases between. There are 12 residues in the CDR3. The germline V gene encodes CDR1 MNHEY and CDR2 SVGAGI. The DNA for the CDR3 is TGTGCCAGCAGTCACCCCCCAGCGGAGCAGTACTTC. Its translation: CASSHPPAEQYF.

The rearrangement joins TRBV7-3 to TRBJ2-5, with 7 bases fitting TRBD2. This CDR3 comprises 13 residues. Unmatched junction bases numbered 1, after V lost 3 bases and J lost 3 bases. Germline V gene data show CDR1 as SGHTA and CDR2 as FQGTGA. The CDR3 here is CASSFGGKETQYF. Here the CDR3 DNA reads TGTGCCAGCAGCTTCGGGGGGAAAGAGACCCAGTACTTC.

The chain uses TRBV10-3 and TRBJ1-1, with no clear D. CDR1 and CDR2 from the germline V gene are ENHRY and SYGVKD. The CDR3 has 13 residues. The ends were cut back, 7 bases at V and 1 base at J, with 10 bases in the middle. The CDR3 region is CAIKNLENTEAFF. The CDR3 region has the DNA TGTGCCATCAAGAATTTAGAGAACACTGAAGCTTTCTTT.

V usage is TRBV5-6 and J usage is TRBJ1-2, with 10 positions matching TRBD1. The V gene end was trimmed by 5 bases and the J gene end by 8 bases; junction bases not matched to a gene: 18. The germline CDR1 and CDR2 sequences are SGHDT and YYEEEE. The CDR3 contains 17 residues. The CDR3 sequence is CASRNQYRDRGSTGYTF. The CDR3 nucleotides are TGTGCCAGCAGAAATCAATACCGGGACAGGGGCTCAACCGGCTACACCTTC.